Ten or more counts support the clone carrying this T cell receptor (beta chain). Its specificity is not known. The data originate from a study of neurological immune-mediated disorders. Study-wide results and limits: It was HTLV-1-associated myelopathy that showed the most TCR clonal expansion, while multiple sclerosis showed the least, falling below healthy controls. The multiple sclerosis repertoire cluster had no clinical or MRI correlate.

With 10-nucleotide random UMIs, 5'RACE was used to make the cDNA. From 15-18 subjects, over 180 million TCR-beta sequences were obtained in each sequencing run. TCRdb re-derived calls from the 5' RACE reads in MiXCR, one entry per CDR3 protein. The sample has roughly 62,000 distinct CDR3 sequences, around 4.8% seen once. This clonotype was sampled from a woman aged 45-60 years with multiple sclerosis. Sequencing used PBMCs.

Here the CDR3 reads CASSLGTGIYGYTF. The CDR3 coding sequence is TGCGCCAGCAGCTTGGGGACAGGGATTTACGGCTACACCTTC. The V gene is TRBV5-1, the J gene TRBJ1-2, with 8 bases aligning to TRBD1. V was pared by 0 bases and J by 8 bases, with 6 bases of the junction left unmatched. The CDR3 runs 14 residues. Germline V gene sequence: CDR1 SGHRS, CDR2 YFSETQ.